Reported below is one TCR beta chain. This clone was seen just once. This receptor's antigen is unknown. One base away there is no much larger clone; base qualities are not given. The collaborating institutions used their own protocols to collect whole blood in K2EDTA tubes. For TCRbeta analysis, collaborators shipped samples in one of three forms: frozen whole blood, isolated PBMCs, or DNA extracted from either of those sample types. The entry originates in a study of blood T cell repertoires in COVID-19 (dated by TCRdb to the early 2020s). With respect to the entire study: Collaborator samples came from the United States, Italy and Spain and covered acute and convalescent phases of COVID-19. Subjects who had been exposed to COVID-19, were actively infected with it, or had recovered from it provided the deeply sampled blood TCRbeta repertoires that made up the dataset. A de-identified subject ID, COVID-19 status, age in years and sex were almost always included in the sample metadata. A freely available public database, intended as a resource for researchers studying the immune response to SARS-CoV-2, is where the repertoires were released. The samples were drawn from two sources: the first 160 participants of the ongoing ImmuneRACE study, and 950 to 1,500 subjects contributed by 6 global collaborators. The prospective study material was composed of cDNA or gDNA derived from T cells, B-cell-depleted T cells, or PBMCs. Where HLA class I and class II types were available, the types were taken from metadata supplied by the sample provider, not from assay-based typing.

Paper-wide results and their limitations: The quantity of clinical and demographic metadata differed by source and by participant and was supplied without curation.

The immunoSEQ Assay, a bias-controlled multiplex PCR, was used to amplify TCRbeta CDR3 regions from genomic DNA. In the source study's methods: The number of nucleated cells in each sample was estimated from the amplification of reference gene primers within the assay. Sequence reads were collapsed and filtered to measure the absolute abundance of every unique TCRbeta CDR3 rearrangement. Productive Simpson clonality was computed per sample as the square root of Simpson's diversity index over productive rearrangements. The table comes from immuneACCESS by way of TCRdb, which keeps in-frame sequences with V and J called. Part of the clones is missing from these tables; in studies checked, under half for an unresolved V gene and the rest for unknown reasons. The DNA gave D and trimming, while V, J and clone size come from that table. The sample has approximately 190,000 clones on record, roughly 84% of them singletons. Around 21% of the sample is in the top ten clones.

The CDR3 runs 15 residues from the cysteine to the phenylalanine. The DNA shown is the 45-base CDR3, in frame from base 1. V is cut by 1 base and J by 6 bases, and the space between the germline ends is 13 bases. CDR1 and CDR2, per the germline V gene, are SGHRS and YFSETQ. This sequence uses TRBV5-1 and TRBJ2-2; TRBD2 might be the D gene, on 6 matching bases. Sequenced input: peripheral blood. The receptor comes from a human donor in a cohort sampled during active COVID-19. The DNA reads as follows: TGCGCCAGCAGCTTGTGGAGCGGAGGGGCCGGGGAGCTGTTTTTT. Its protein reads: CASSLWSGGAGELFF.